This TCR beta chain was obtained from a study of cytomegalovirus exposure and HLA in healthy donors. Among the donors, all were healthy bone marrow donors. Study outcomes and limitations: TCR beta sequences numbering fewer than 20,000 were associated with HLA alleles at 0.05 false discovery rate in a later analysis. Specificity for CMV antigens was confirmed in vitro for a few of the CMV-associated chains.

The CDR3 extends over 14 amino acids. V shed 2 bases, J shed 4 bases, and the junction held 3 bases outside the gene matches. In germline, CDR1 is SGHNT, CDR2 YYREEE (reference sequence). This PCR relied on a set of 60 Vbeta primers and 13 Jbeta primers. Sequencing was performed with immunoSEQ multiplex PCR; in TCRdb, only in-frame clones are kept and a portion is missing. This table holds 200,000 or so clones, over 65% found once. Concerning this clone itself: What it binds is not known.

This receptor was taken from a boy aged 2 to 10 in good health and CMV-seronegative. The genes are TRBV5-4 and TRBJ1-3; TRBD1 matches 7 bases. The sample taken for sequencing was PBMCs. The CDR3 loop reads CASSLNRGGNTIYF. The CDR3 DNA reads as TGTGCCAGCAGCTTAAACAGGGGAGGAAACACCATATATTTT.